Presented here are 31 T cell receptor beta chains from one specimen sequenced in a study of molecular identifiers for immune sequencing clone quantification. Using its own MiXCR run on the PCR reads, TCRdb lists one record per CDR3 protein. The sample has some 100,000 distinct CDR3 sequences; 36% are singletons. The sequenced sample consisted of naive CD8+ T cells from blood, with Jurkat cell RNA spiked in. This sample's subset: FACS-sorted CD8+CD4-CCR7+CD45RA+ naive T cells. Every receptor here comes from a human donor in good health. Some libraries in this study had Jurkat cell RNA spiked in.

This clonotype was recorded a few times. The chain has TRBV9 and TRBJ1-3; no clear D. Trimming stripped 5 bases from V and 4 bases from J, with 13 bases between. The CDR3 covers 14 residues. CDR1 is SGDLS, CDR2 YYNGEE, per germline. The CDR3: CASSRSPDGNTIYF. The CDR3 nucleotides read TGTGCCAGCAGTCGTAGTCCTGACGGAAACACCATATATTTT.

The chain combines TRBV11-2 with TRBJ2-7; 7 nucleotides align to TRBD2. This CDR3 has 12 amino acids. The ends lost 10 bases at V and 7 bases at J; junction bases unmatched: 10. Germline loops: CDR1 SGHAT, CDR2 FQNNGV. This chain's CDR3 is CAIEGRVGEQYF. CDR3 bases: TGTGCCATCGAAGGGAGGGTAGGGGAGCAGTACTTC.

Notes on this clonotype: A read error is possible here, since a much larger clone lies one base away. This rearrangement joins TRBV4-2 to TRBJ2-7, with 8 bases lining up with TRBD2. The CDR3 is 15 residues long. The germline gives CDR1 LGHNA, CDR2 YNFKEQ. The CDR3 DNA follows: TGTGCCAGCGGCCAAGACCGGGCGGGAGGCTACGAGCAGTACTTC. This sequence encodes CASGQDRAGGYEQYF.

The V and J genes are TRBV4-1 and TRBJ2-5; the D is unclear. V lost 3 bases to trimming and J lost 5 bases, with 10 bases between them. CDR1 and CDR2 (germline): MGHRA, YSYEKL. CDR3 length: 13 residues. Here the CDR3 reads CASSHEVQETQYF. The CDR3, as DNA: TGCGCCAGCAGCCATGAGGTGCAGGAGACCCAGTACTTC.

In nucleotides, the CDR3 is TGTGCCAGCAGCCAAGGCAAGGTTCGGGAGCCCCAGTACTTC. This translates into CASSQGKVREPQYF. The V and J genes are TRBV4-2 and TRBJ2-5; D is perhaps TRBD2 (6 bases). Germline loops: CDR1 LGHNA, CDR2 YNFKEQ. Trimming pared 1 base from V and 9 bases from J, leaving 15 bases between. The CDR3 totals 14 residues.

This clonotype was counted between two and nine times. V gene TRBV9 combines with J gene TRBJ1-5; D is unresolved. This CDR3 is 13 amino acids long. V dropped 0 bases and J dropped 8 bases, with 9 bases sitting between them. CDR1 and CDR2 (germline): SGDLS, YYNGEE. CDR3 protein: CASSVGGPEPQHF. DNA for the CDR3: TGTGCCAGCAGCGTAGGCGGGCCGGAGCCCCAGCATTTT.

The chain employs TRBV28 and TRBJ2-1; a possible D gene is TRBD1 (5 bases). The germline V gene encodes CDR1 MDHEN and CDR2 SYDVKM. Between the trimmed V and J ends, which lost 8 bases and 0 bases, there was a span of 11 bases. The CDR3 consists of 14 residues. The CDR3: CASYPRGSYNEQFF. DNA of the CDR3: TGTGCCAGCTACCCTAGGGGCTCCTACAATGAGCAGTTCTTC.

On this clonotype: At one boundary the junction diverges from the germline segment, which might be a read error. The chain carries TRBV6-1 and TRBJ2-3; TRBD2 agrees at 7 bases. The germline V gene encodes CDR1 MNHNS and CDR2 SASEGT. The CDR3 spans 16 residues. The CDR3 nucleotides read TGTGCCAGCAGTGAAGAGGAGGGGCTAGCGGAAGATACGCTGTATTTT. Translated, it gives CASSEEEGLAEDTLYF.

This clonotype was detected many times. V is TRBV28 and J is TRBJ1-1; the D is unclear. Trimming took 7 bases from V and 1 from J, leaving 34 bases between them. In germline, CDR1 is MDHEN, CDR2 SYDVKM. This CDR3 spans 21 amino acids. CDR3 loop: CASKVSRMSARFMRENTEAFF. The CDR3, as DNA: TGTGCCAGCAAAGTTTCCAGGATGAGCGCGAGGTTCATGAGGGAGAACACTGAAGCTTTCTTT.

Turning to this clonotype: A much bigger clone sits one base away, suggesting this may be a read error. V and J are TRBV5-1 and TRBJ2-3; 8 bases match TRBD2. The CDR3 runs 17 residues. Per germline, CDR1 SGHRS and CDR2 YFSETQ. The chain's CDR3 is CASSPGRGGRETETQYF. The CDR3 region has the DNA TGCGCCAGCAGCCCCGGGAGGGGCGGGAGAGAGACAGAAACGCAGTATTTT.

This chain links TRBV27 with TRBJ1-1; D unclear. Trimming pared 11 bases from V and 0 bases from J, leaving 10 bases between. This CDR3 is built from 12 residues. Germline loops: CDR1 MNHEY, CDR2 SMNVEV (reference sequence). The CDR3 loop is CAAGEVNTEAFF. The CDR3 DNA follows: TGTGCCGCGGGAGAGGTGAACACTGAAGCTTTCTTT.

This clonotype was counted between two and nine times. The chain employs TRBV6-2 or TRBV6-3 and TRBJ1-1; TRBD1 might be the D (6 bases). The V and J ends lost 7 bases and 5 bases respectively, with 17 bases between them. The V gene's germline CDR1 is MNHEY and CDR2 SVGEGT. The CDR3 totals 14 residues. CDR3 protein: CASTDLQGQTEAFF. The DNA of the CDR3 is TGTGCCAGCACCGATTTACAGGGCCAGACTGAAGCTTTCTTT.

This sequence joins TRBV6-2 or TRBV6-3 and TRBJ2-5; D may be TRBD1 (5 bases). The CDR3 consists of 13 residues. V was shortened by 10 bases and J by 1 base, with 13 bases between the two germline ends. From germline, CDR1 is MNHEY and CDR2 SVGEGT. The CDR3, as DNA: TGTGCCACGACAGACAGTCTCCAAGAGACCCAGTACTTC. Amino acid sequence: CATTDSLQETQYF.

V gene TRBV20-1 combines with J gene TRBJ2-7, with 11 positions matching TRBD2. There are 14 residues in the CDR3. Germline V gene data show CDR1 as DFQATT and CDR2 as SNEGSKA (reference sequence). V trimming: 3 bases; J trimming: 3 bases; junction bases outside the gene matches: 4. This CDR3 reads CSASPGLADYEQYF. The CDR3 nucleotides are TGCAGTGCTAGCCCGGGACTAGCGGACTACGAGCAGTACTTC.

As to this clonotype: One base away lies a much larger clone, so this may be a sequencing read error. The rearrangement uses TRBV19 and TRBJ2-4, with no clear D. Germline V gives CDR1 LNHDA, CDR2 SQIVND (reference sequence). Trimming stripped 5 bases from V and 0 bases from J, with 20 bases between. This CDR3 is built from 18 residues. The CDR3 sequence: CASSPRTSGELAKNIQYF. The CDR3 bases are TGTGCCAGTAGTCCCCGTACTTCAGGAGAACTAGCCAAAAACATTCAGTACTTC.

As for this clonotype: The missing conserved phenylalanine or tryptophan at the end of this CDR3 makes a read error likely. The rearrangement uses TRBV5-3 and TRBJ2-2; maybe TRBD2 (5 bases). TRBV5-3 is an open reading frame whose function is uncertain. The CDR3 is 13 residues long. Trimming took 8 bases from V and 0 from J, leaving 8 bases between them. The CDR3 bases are TGTGCCAGCGGGAACACGAACACCGGGGAGCTGTTTTAT. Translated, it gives CASGNTNTGELFY.

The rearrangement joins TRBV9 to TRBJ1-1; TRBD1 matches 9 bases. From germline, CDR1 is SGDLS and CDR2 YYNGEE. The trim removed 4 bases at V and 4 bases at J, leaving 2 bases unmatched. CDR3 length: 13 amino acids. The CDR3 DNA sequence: TGTGCCAGCAGCACAGGGGGCGGCACTGAAGCTTTCTTT. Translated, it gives CASSTGGGTEAFF.

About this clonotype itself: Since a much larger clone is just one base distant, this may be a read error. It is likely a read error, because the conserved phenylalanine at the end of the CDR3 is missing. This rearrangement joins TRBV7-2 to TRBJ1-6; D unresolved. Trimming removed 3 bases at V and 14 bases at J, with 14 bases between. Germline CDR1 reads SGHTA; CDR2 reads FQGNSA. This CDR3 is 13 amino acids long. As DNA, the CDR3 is TGTGCCAGCAGCTTTACAGAGCCTCATGCCCTCCACTAT. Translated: CASSFTEPHALHY.

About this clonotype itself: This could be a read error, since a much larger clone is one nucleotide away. CDR3 amino acids: CASSQDTGDYQPQHF. As DNA, the CDR3 is TGCGCCAGCAGCCAAGACACAGGGGACTATCAGCCCCAGCATTTT. The chain joins TRBV4-1 to TRBJ1-5; TRBD1 agrees at 7 bases. The CDR3 loop spans 15 amino acids. The junction had 4 bases not matched to a gene; V was cut back by 0 bases and J by 5 bases. Germline-derived CDR1 and CDR2 are MGHRA and YSYEKL.

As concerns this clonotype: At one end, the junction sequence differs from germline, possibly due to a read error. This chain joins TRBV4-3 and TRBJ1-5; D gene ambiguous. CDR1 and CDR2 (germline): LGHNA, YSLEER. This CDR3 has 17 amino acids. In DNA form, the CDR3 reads TGCGCCAGCAGCCAAGTAGTCCCGCCGACTAGCAATCAGCCCCAGCAATTT. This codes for CASSQVVPPTSNQPQQF.

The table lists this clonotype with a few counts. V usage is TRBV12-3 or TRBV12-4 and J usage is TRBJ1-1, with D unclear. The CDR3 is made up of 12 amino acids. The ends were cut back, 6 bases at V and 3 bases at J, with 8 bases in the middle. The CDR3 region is CASRVGDTEAFF. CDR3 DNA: TGTGCCAGCAGAGTCGGGGACACTGAAGCTTTCTTT.

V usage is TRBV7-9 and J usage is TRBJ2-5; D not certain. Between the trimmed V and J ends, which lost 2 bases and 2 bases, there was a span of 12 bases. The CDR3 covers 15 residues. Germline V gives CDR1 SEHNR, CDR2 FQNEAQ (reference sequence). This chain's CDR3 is CASSLSPALQETQYF. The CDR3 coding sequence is TGTGCCAGCAGCTTAAGTCCAGCGCTTCAAGAGACCCAGTACTTC.

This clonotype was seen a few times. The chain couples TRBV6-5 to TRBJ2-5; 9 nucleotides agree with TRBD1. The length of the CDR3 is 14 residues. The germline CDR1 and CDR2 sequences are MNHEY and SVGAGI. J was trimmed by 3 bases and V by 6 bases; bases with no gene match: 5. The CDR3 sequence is CASRPGTGKETQYF. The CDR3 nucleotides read TGTGCCAGCAGGCCCGGGACAGGGAAAGAGACCCAGTACTTC.

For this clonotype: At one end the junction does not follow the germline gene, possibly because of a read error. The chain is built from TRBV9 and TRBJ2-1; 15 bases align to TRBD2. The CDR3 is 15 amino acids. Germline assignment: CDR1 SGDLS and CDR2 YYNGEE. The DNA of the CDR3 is TGTGCCAGCAGCGTCGGGACTAGCGGGAGGAATGAGCAGATCTTC. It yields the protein CASSVGTSGRNEQIF. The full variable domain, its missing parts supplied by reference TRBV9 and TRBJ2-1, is DSGVTQTPKHLITATGQRVTLRCSPRSGDLSVYWYQQSLDQGLQFLIQYYNGEERAKGNILERFSAQQFPDLHSELNLSSLELGDSALYFCASSVGTSGRNEQIFGPGTRLTVL.

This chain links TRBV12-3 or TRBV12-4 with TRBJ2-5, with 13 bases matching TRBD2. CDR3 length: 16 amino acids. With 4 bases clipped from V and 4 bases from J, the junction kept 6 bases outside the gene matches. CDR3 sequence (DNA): TGTGCCAGCAGTTCACTAGCGGGAGGGCCCCGAGAGACCCAGTACTTC. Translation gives CASSSLAGGPRETQYF.

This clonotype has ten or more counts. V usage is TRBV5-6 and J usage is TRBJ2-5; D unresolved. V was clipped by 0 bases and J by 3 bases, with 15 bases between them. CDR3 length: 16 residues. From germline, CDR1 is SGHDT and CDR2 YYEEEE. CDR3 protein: CASSLATVGLEETQYF. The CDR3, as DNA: TGTGCCAGCAGCTTGGCTACGGTGGGTCTAGAAGAGACCCAGTACTTC.

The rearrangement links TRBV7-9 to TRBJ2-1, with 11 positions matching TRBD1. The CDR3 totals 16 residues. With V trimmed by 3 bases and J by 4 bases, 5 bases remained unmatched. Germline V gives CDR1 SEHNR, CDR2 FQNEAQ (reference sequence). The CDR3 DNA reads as TGTGCCAGCAGCTTGTCCGGGACAGGGGGTTACAATGAGCAGTTCTTC. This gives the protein CASSLSGTGGYNEQFF.

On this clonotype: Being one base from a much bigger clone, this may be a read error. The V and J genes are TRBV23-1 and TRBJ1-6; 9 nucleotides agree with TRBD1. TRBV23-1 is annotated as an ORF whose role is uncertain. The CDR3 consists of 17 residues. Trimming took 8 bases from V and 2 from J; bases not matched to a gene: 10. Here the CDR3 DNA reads TGCGCCAGCGGTCCCCGGGACAGGGAACCCTATAATTCACCCCTCCACTTT. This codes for CASGPRDREPYNSPLHF.

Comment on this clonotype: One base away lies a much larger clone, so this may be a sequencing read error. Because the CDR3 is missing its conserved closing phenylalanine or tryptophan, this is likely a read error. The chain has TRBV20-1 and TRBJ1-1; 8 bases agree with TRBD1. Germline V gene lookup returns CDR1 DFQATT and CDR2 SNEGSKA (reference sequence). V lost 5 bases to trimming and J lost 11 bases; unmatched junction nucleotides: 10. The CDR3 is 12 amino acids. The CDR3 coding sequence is TGCAGTGCTCCTACAGGGGGACCTTCGGCTTTCTAT. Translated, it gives CSAPTGGPSAFY.

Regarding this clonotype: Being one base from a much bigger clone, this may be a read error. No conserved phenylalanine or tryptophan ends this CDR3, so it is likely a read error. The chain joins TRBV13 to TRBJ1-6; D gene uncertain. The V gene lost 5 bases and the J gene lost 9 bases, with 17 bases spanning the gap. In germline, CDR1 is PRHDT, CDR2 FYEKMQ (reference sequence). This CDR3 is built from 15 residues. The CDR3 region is CASSPRPRGGSPLHS. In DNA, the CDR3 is TGTGCCAGCAGCCCCCGGCCGAGAGGTGGTTCACCCCTCCACTCT.

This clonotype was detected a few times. The CDR3 bases are TGTGCCAGCAGTGAATTCTTAGATGCAGATACGCAGTATTTT. The encoded protein is CASSEFLDADTQYF. V usage is TRBV6-1 and J usage is TRBJ2-3; no clear D gene. The CDR3 length is 14 residues. The germline V gene encodes CDR1 MNHNS and CDR2 SASEGT. V lost 2 bases and J 4 bases, leaving 10 bases between the germline ends.